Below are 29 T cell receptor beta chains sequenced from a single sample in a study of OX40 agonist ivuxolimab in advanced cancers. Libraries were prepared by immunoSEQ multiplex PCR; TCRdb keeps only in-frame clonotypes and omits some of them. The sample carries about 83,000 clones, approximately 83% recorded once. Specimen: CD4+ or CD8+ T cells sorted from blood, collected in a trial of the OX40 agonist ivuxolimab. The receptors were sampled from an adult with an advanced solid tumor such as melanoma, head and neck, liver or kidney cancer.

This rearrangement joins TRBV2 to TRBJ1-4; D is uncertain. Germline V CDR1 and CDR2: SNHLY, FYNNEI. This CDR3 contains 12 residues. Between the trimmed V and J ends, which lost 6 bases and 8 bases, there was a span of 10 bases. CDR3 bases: TGTGCCAGCAGCCTGGGTCTGGAAAAACTGTTTTTT. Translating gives CASSLGLEKLFF. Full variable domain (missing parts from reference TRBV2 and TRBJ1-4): EPEVTQTPSHQVTQMGQEVILRCVPISNHLYFYWYRQILGQKVEFLVSFYNNEISEKSEIFDDQFSVERPDGSNFTLKIRSTKLEDSAMYFCASSLGLEKLFFGSGTQLSVL.

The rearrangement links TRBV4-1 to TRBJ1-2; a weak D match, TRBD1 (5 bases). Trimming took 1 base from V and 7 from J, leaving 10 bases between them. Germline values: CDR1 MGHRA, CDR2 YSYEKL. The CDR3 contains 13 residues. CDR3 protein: CASSQVPGTGYTF. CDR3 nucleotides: TGCGCCAGCAGCCAAGTACCGGGGACTGGCTACACCTTC.

In nucleotides, the CDR3 is TGCGCCAGCACCGGTTTCGACGGGACTCTACAAGAGACCCAGTACTTC. It encodes CASTGFDGTLQETQYF. The V call is TRBV10-1, the J call TRBJ2-5; D is perhaps TRBD2 (6 bases). The CDR3 has 16 amino acids. The germline V gene encodes CDR1 WNHNN and CDR2 SYGVQD (reference sequence). V lost 7 bases and J lost 2, with 20 bases in between.

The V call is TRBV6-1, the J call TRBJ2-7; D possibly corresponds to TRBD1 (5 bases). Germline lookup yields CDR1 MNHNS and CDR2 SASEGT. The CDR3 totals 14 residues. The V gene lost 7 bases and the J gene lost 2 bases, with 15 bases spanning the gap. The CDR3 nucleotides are TGTGCCAGCATCATACAGGAAACGACCTACGAGCAGTACTTC. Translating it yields CASIIQETTYEQYF.

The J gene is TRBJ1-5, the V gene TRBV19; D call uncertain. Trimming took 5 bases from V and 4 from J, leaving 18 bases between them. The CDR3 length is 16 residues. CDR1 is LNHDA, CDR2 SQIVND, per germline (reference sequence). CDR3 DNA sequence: TGTGCCAGTAGTCCTTGGGCCGTGGACGGAAATCAGCCCCAGCATTTT. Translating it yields CASSPWAVDGNQPQHF.

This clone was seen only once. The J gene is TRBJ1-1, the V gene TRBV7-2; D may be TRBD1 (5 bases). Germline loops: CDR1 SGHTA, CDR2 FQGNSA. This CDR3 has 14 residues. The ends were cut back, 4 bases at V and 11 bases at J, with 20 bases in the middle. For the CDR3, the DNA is TGTGCCAGCAGCTCAGAAGGAGGGCGTGGGGGGGCTTTCTTT. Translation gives CASSSEGGRGGAFF.

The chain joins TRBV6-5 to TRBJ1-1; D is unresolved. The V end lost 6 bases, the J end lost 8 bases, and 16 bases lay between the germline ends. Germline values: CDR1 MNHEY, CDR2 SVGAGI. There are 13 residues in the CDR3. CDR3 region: CASSPNTKLEAFF. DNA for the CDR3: TGTGCCAGCAGCCCCAACACAAAGCTAGAAGCTTTCTTT.

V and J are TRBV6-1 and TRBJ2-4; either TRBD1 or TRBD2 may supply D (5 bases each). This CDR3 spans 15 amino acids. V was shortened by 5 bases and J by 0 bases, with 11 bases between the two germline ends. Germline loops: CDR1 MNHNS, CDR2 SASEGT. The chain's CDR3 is CASSLGALAKNIQYF. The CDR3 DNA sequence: TGTGCCAGCAGTCTCGGGGCCTTAGCCAAAAACATTCAGTACTTC.

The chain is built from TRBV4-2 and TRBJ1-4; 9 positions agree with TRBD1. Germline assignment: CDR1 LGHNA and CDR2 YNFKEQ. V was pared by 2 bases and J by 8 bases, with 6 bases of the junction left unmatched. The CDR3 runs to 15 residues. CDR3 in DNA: TGTGCCAGCAGCCAACACGGGGGACAGGGCGAAAAACTGTTTTTT. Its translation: CASSQHGGQGEKLFF.

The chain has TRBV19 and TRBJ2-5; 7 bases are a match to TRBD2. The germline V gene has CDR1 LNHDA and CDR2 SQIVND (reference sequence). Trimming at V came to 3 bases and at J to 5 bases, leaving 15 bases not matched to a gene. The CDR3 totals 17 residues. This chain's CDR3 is CASSIGLVLFGQETQYF. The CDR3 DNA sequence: TGTGCCAGTAGTATCGGACTAGTTCTATTCGGGCAGGAGACCCAGTACTTC.

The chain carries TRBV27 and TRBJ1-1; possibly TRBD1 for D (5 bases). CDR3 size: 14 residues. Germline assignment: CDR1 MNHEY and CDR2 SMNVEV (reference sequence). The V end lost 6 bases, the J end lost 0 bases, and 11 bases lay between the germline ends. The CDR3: CASSKGLMNTEAFF. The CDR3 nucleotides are TGTGCCAGCAGCAAGGGGCTAATGAACACTGAAGCTTTCTTT.

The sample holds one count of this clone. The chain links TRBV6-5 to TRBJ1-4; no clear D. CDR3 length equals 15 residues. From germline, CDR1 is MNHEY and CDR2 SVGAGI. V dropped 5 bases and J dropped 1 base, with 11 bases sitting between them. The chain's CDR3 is CASSPQAITNEKLFF. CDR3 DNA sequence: TGTGCCAGCAGTCCCCAGGCGATAACTAATGAAAAACTGTTTTTT.

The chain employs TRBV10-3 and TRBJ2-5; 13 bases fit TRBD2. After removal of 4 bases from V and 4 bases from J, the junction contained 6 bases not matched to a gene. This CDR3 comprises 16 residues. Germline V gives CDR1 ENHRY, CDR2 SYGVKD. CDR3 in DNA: TGTGCCATCAGTGGCAAACTAGCGGGGGGGCGAGAGACCCAGTACTTC. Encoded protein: CAISGKLAGGRETQYF.

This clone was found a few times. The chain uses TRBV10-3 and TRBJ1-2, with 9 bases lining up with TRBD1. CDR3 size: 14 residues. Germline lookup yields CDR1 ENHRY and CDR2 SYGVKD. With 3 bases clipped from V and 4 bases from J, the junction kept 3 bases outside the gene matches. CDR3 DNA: TGTGCCATCAGTGAACAGGGGGCTGCCTATGGCTACACCTTC. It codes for CAISEQGAAYGYTF.

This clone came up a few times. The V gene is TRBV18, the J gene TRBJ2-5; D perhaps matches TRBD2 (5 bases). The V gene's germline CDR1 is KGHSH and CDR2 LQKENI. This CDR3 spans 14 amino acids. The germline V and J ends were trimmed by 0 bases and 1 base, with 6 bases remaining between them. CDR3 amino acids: CASSPPSGQETQYF. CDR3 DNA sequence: TGTGCCAGCTCACCACCGAGCGGCCAAGAGACCCAGTACTTC.

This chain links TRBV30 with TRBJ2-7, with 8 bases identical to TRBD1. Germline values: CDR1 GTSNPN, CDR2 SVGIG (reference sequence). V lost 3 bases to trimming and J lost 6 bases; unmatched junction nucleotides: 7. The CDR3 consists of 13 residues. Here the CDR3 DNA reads TGTGCCTGGAGCGGGGACAGGCCCGGCGAGCAGTACTTC. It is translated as CAWSGDRPGEQYF.

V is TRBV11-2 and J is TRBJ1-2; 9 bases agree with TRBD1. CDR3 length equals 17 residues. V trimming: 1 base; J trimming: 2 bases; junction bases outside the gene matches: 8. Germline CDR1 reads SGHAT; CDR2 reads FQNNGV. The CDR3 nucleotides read TGTGCCAGCAGCTTAGGGGGGACAGGGTTGGGAAACTATGGCTACACCTTC. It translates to CASSLGGTGLGNYGYTF.

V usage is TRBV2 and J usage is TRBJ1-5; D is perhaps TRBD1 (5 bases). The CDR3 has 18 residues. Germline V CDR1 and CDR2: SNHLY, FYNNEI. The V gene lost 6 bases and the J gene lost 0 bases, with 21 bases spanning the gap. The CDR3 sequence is CASRPLGVFRNSNQPQHF. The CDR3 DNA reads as TGTGCCAGCAGACCCTTAGGGGTATTCCGTAATAGCAATCAGCCCCAGCATTTT.

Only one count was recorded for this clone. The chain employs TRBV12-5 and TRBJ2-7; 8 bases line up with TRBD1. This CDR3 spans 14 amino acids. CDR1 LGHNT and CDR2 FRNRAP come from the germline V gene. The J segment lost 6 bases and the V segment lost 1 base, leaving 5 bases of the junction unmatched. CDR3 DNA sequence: TGTGCTAGTGGTTTGGGACAGGGGAGCTCCGAGCAGTACTTC. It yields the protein CASGLGQGSSEQYF.

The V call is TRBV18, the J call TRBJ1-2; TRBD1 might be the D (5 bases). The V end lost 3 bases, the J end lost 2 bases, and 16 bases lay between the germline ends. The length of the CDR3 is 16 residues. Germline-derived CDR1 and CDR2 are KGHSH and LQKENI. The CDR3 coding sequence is TGTGCCAGCTCACCTGGAAACGTACCAGGGAACTATGGCTACACCTTC. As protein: CASSPGNVPGNYGYTF.

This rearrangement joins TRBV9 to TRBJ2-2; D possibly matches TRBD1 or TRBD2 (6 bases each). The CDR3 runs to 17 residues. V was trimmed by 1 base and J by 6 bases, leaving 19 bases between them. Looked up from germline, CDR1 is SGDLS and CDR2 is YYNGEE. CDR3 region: CASSVLRSGGDAGELFF. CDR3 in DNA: TGTGCCAGCAGCGTACTACGATCCGGGGGCGATGCCGGGGAGCTGTTTTTT.

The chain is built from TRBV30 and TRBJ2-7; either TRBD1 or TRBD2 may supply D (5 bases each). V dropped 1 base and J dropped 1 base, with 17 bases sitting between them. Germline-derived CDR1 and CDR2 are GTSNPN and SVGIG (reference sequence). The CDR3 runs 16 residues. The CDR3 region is CAWSGGRGSWSYEQYF. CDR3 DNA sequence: TGTGCCTGGAGTGGTGGTCGGGGCTCCTGGTCCTACGAGCAGTACTTC.

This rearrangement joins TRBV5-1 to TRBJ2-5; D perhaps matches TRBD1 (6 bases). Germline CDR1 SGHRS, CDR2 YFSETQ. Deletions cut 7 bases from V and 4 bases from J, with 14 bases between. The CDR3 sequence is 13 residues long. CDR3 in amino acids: CASSITGIETQYF. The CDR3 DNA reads TGCGCCAGCTCCATTACAGGGATAGAGACCCAGTACTTC.

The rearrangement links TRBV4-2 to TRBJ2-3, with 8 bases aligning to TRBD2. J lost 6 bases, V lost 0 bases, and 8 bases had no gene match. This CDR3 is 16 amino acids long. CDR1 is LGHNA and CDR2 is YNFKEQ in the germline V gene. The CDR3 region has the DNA TGTGCCAGCAGCCAAGAAAGCGGGGGTTGGCTGGATACGCAGTATTTT. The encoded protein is CASSQESGGWLDTQYF.

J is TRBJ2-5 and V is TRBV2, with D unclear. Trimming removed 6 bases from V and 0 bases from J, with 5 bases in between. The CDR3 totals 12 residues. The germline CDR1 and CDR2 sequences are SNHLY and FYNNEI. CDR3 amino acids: CASSQYQETQYF. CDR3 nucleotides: TGTGCCAGCAGCCAGTACCAAGAGACCCAGTACTTC.

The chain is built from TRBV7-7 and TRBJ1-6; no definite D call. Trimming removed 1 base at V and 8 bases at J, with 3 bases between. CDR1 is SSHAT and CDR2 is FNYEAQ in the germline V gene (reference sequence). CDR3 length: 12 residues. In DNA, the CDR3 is TGTGCCAGCAGCTTAGGTTATTCACCCCTCCACTTT. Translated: CASSLGYSPLHF.

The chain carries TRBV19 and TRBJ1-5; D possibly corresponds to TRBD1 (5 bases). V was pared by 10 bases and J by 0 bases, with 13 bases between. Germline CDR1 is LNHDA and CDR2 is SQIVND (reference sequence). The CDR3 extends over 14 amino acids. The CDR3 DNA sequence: TGTGCCACTCGGGACGACAGTAGCAATCAGCCCCAGCATTTT. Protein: CATRDDSSNQPQHF.

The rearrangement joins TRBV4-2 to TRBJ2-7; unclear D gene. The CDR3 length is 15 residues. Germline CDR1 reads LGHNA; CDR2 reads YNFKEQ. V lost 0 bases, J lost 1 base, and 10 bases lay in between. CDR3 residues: CASSQDRGTSYEQYF. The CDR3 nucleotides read TGTGCCAGCAGCCAAGATCGAGGTACATCCTACGAGCAGTACTTC.

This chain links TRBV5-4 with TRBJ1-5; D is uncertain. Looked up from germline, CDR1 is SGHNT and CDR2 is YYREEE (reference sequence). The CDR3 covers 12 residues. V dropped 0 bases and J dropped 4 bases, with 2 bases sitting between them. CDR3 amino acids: CASSLGNQPQHF. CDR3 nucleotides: TGTGCCAGCAGCTTGGGAAATCAGCCCCAGCATTTT.